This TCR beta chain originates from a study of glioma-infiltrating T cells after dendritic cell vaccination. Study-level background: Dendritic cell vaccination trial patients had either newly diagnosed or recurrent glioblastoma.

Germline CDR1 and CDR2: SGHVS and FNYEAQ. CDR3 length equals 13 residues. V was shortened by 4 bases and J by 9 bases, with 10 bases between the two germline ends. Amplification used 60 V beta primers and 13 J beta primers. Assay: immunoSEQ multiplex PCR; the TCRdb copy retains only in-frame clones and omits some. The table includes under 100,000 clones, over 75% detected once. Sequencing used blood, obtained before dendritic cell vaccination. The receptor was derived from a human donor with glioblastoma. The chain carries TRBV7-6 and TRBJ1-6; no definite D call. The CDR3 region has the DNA TGTGCCAGCAGCTCGAGAGAACGTTCACCCCTCCACTTT. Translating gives CASSSRERSPLHF.